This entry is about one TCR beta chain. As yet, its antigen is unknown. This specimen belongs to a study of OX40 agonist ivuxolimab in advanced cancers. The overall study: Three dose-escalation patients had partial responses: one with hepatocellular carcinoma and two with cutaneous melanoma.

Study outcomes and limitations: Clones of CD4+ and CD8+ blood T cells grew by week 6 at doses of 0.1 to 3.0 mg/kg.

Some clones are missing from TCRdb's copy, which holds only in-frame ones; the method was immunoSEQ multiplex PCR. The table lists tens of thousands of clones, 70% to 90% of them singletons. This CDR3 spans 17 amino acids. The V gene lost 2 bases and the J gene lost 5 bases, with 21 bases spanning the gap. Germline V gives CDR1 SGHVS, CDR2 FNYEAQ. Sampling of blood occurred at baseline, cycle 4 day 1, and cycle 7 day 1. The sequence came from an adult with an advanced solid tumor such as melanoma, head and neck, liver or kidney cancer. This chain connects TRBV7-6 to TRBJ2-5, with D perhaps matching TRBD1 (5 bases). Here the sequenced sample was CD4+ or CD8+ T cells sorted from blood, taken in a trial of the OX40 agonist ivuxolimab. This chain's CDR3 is CASSLYRRQWAGETQYF. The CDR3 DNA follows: TGTGCCAGCAGCTTATATCGCCGACAGTGGGCCGGGGAGACCCAGTACTTC.